This is a list of T cell receptor beta chains from one sample in a study of blood T cell repertoires in COVID-19. Only in-frame clones appear in the TCRdb table, and some are missing; sequencing was by immunoSEQ multiplex PCR. The table includes 78,000 or so clones, about four fifths detected once. The sample taken for sequencing was peripheral blood. These receptor sequences come from a human donor in a cohort sampled during active COVID-19. The CDR3 runs from the conserved cysteine through the conserved F or W. Fields, in order: D gene, V gene, clone size, J gene, CDR3 protein, CDR3 DNA. The D gene is left open where the match is weak. Clone sizes are given selectively: once, few, many, or a class where the clone is expanded.

D gene: TRBD1; V gene: TRBV18; clone size: -; J gene: TRBJ1-1; CDR3 protein: CASSLQGARDTEAFF; CDR3 DNA: TGTGCCAGCTCCCTCCAGGGGGCGCGTGACACTGAAGCTTTCTTT
D gene: TRBD1; V gene: TRBV9; clone size: -; J gene: TRBJ1-6; CDR3 protein: CASSETGTNSPLHF; CDR3 DNA: TGTGCCAGCAGCGAGACAGGGACCAATTCACCCCTCCACTTT
D gene: -; V gene: TRBV5-1; clone size: -; J gene: TRBJ1-4; CDR3 protein: CASSLDKKLFF; CDR3 DNA: TGCGCCAGCAGCTTGGATAAAAAACTGTTTTTT
D gene: TRBD1; V gene: TRBV7-9; clone size: -; J gene: TRBJ2-1; CDR3 protein: CASSSPRTGGNNEQFF; CDR3 DNA: TGTGCCAGCAGCTCCCCCCGGACAGGGGGCAACAATGAGCAGTTCTTC
D gene: TRBD1; V gene: TRBV18; clone size: -; J gene: TRBJ1-1; CDR3 protein: CASSQTGDTEAFF; CDR3 DNA: TGTGCCAGCTCGCAGACAGGGGACACTGAAGCTTTCTTT
D gene: TRBD2; V gene: TRBV5-1; clone size: -; J gene: TRBJ2-3; CDR3 protein: CASRIQTSGSADTQYF; CDR3 DNA: TGCGCCAGCAGGATACAGACTAGCGGGAGCGCAGATACGCAGTATTTT
D gene: -; V gene: TRBV19; clone size: -; J gene: TRBJ1-5; CDR3 protein: CASEGVGQPQHF; CDR3 DNA: TGTGCCAGCGAGGGTGTAGGTCAGCCCCAGCATTTT
D gene: -; V gene: TRBV21-1; clone size: -; J gene: TRBJ1-5; CDR3 protein: CASRSDRGQPQHF; CDR3 DNA: TGTGCCAGCCGATCAGACAGGGGACAGCCCCAGCATTTT
D gene: -; V gene: TRBV19; clone size: -; J gene: TRBJ2-5; CDR3 protein: CASSATGSQETQYF; CDR3 DNA: TGTGCCAGTAGTGCTACAGGGTCCCAAGAGACCCAGTACTTC
D gene: -; V gene: TRBV6-1; clone size: -; J gene: TRBJ2-7; CDR3 protein: CASTNQGSFREQYF; CDR3 DNA: TGTGCCAGCACCAACCAGGGGTCGTTCCGCGAGCAGTACTTC
D gene: -; V gene: TRBV11-2; clone size: -; J gene: TRBJ1-1; CDR3 protein: CASSLFRGGNTEAFF; CDR3 DNA: TGTGCCAGCAGCTTATTCAGGGGTGGGAACACTGAAGCTTTCTTT
D gene: -; V gene: TRBV12-1; clone size: -; J gene: TRBJ1-2; CDR3 protein: CASSGQGLHAYGYTF; CDR3 DNA: TGTGCCAGCAGCGGGCAGGGACTTCACGCCTATGGCTACACCTTC
D gene: TRBD1; V gene: TRBV5-6; clone size: -; J gene: TRBJ2-7; CDR3 protein: CASSPGRGTGTYEQYF; CDR3 DNA: TGTGCCAGCAGTCCCGGGAGAGGGACAGGGACCTACGAGCAGTACTTC
D gene: TRBD1; V gene: TRBV7-7; clone size: -; J gene: TRBJ2-1; CDR3 protein: CASSLGQGIYNEQFF; CDR3 DNA: TGTGCCAGCAGCTTAGGACAGGGTATCTACAATGAGCAGTTCTTC
D gene: TRBD2; V gene: TRBV3-1/TRBV3-2; clone size: -; J gene: TRBJ2-5; CDR3 protein: CASSHPGLAGYQETQYF; CDR3 DNA: TGTGCCAGCAGCCACCCCGGACTAGCGGGGTACCAAGAGACCCAGTACTTC
D gene: TRBD1; V gene: TRBV27; clone size: -; J gene: TRBJ1-3; CDR3 protein: CASSPRQGRAGNTIYF; CDR3 DNA: TGTGCCAGCAGTCCCCGACAGGGACGAGCGGGAAACACCATATATTTT
D gene: TRBD2; V gene: TRBV24-1; clone size: -; J gene: TRBJ2-1; CDR3 protein: CATSDFGRHEQFF; CDR3 DNA: TGTGCCACCAGTGATTTCGGGAGGCATGAGCAGTTCTTC
D gene: -; V gene: TRBV7-2; clone size: -; J gene: TRBJ2-1; CDR3 protein: CANKPTTYNEQFF; CDR3 DNA: TGTGCCAACAAACCAACAACCTACAATGAGCAGTTCTTC
D gene: TRBD1; V gene: TRBV5-8; clone size: -; J gene: TRBJ1-4; CDR3 protein: CASGTGATNEKLFF; CDR3 DNA: TGTGCCAGCGGGACAGGGGCCACTAATGAAAAACTGTTTTTT
D gene: -; V gene: TRBV24-1; clone size: few; J gene: TRBJ1-2; CDR3 protein: CATSDFDNNYGYTF; CDR3 DNA: TGTGCCACCAGTGATTTTGACAATAACTATGGCTACACCTTC
D gene: TRBD2; V gene: TRBV10-2; clone size: -; J gene: TRBJ2-1; CDR3 protein: CASSESSGAYNEQFF; CDR3 DNA: TGCGCCAGCAGTGAGTCGAGCGGGGCCTACAATGAGCAGTTCTTC
D gene: TRBD1; V gene: TRBV12-3/TRBV12-4; clone size: -; J gene: TRBJ1-4; CDR3 protein: CASTGTGGGKLFF; CDR3 DNA: TGTGCCAGCACCGGGACAGGGGGCGGAAAACTGTTTTTT